These 14 T cell receptor beta chains were sequenced from one sample in a study of human T cells and chemical hapten exposure. TCRdb passed the RACE reads through MiXCR, listing each CDR3 protein once. The sample has 35,000 to 50,000 distinct CDR3 sequences, roughly 3.5% seen once. Time point defined: healthy volunteer bleed at 6 weeks. Total RNA was extracted from unfractionated whole blood. Input material: whole blood. Every receptor here comes from a human donor in good health. Some clones in this sample may be carry-over from other donors' samples.

This clonotype has a handful of counts. V gene TRBV5-6 combines with J gene TRBJ1-1; 8 bases match TRBD1. In germline, CDR1 is SGHDT, CDR2 YYEEEE. The CDR3 spans 13 residues. V lost 7 bases to trimming and J lost 8 bases; unmatched junction nucleotides: 10. The CDR3 protein is CASQTRGQGEAFF. The CDR3 DNA follows: TGTGCCAGCCAAACCAGGGGGCAGGGAGAAGCTTTCTTT. Supplemented by reference TRBV5-6 and TRBJ1-1, the full variable domain reads DAGVTQSPTHLIKTRGQQVTLRCSPKSGHDTVSWYQQALGQGPQFIFQYYEEEERQRGNFPDRFSGHQFPNYSSELNVNALLLGDSALYLCASQTRGQGEAFFGQGTRLTVV.

The chain recombines TRBV20-1 with TRBJ2-7; D not certain. The V and J ends lost 1 base and 3 bases respectively, with 25 bases between them. The germline gives CDR1 DFQATT, CDR2 SNEGSKA (reference sequence). The CDR3 sequence is 18 residues long. This CDR3 is CSARVSIGQPEALYEQYF. For the CDR3, the DNA is TGCAGTGCTAGAGTCTCAATAGGGCAGCCCGAAGCGCTCTACGAGCAGTACTTC.

This sequence joins TRBV18 and TRBJ1-5; D not certain. The CDR3 totals 16 residues. Looked up from germline, CDR1 is KGHSH and CDR2 is LQKENI. The V and J ends lost 3 bases and 3 bases respectively, with 15 bases between them. The CDR3 DNA is TGTGCCAGCTCACCGACGCCGGGAACTTACAATCAGCCCCAGCATTTT. Its translation is CASSPTPGTYNQPQHF.

The CDR3 loop reads CAISDPSPQYF. In DNA, the CDR3 is TGTGCCATCAGTGACCCCAGTCCGCAGTATTTT. The chain couples TRBV10-3 to TRBJ2-3; D gene unclear. CDR1 is ENHRY and CDR2 is SYGVKD in the germline V gene. The CDR3 consists of 11 residues. Trimming left V 3 bases short and J 10 bases short, with 8 bases between.

This clonotype was seen repeatedly, ten times or more. The J gene is TRBJ1-5, the V gene TRBV20-1; weak D call: TRBD1 (6 bases). Germline V lookup: CDR1 DFQATT, CDR2 SNEGSKA (reference sequence). V lost 2 bases to trimming and J lost 4 bases, with 15 bases between them. The CDR3 loop spans 15 amino acids. The CDR3 is CSARSAGALNQPQHF. Here the CDR3 DNA reads TGCAGTGCTAGATCGGCAGGGGCTCTAAATCAGCCCCAGCATTTT.

This clonotype was counted ten times or more. The rearrangement uses TRBV5-1 and TRBJ1-6, with 9 bases identical to TRBD1. The V gene end was trimmed by 4 bases and the J gene end by 8 bases; junction bases not matched to a gene: 7. This CDR3 is built from 15 residues. Germline-derived CDR1 and CDR2 are SGHRS and YFSETQ. CDR3 in DNA: TGCGCCAGCAGCGGTACAGGGGGCGCGGATTCACCCCTCCACTTT. It yields the protein CASSGTGGADSPLHF.

This clonotype was picked up many times. The CDR3 bases are TGTGCCAGCAGTTTAAGTGTCCAGCGGGAGTCCCACAATGAGCAGTTCTTC. It codes for CASSLSVQRESHNEQFF. V gene TRBV12-3 or TRBV12-4 combines with J gene TRBJ2-1; TRBD2 aligns across 8 bases. The CDR3 consists of 17 residues. After removal of 2 bases from V and 5 bases from J, the junction contained 11 bases not matched to a gene.

This clonotype came up many times. V is TRBV27 and J is TRBJ2-1, with D perhaps matching TRBD2 (6 bases). With 7 bases removed from V and 5 bases from J, the gap between germline ends came to 12 bases. The CDR3 runs to 13 residues. Germline CDR1 reads MNHEY; CDR2 reads SMNVEV (reference sequence). The chain's CDR3 is CASNRGTDNEQFF. Here the CDR3 DNA reads TGTGCCAGCAACCGGGGGACGGACAATGAGCAGTTCTTC.

This clonotype was detected many times. In nucleotides, the CDR3 is TGTGCTAGTGGTTCCCAAACAGGGATTCGGTCCCTGGAGCAGTTCTTC. Translated: CASGSQTGIRSLEQFF. The genes are TRBV12-5 and TRBJ2-1, with D possibly TRBD1 on 6 matching bases. V was clipped by 4 bases and J by 10 bases, with 23 bases between them. Germline CDR1 LGHNT, CDR2 FRNRAP. The CDR3 is 16 residues long.

In this sample, this clonotype turned up many times. The chain combines TRBV25-1 with TRBJ2-7, with D perhaps matching TRBD2 (5 bases). The CDR3 length is 11 residues. V was cut by 8 bases and J by 4 bases, with 9 bases left in between. Germline V gene sequence: CDR1 MGHDK, CDR2 SYGVNS. The CDR3 region has the DNA TGTGCCAGCCTAGCCGCGTACGAGCAGTACTTC. Encoded protein: CASLAAYEQYF.

This clonotype was seen more than once but under ten times. This chain uses TRBV7-9 with TRBJ1-6; no definite D call. The V end was cut by 7 bases, the J end by 8 bases, with 9 bases between. The CDR3 runs to 12 residues. Germline V gene data show CDR1 as SEHNR and CDR2 as FQNEAQ (reference sequence). CDR3 DNA sequence: TGTGCCAGCACAGTCGGGGATTCACCCCTCCACTTT. Its translation is CASTVGDSPLHF.

Ten or more counts support this clonotype. In DNA form, the CDR3 reads TGTGCCAGCAGTTCCCGACGGACAGGCCCCTCCTACGAGCAGTACTTC. Its protein product is CASSSRRTGPSYEQYF. The chain links TRBV28 to TRBJ2-7, with 7 bases that match TRBD1. Germline V gene lookup returns CDR1 MDHEN and CDR2 SYDVKM. V trimming: 4 bases; J trimming: 0 bases; junction bases outside the gene matches: 9. The CDR3 totals 16 residues.

This clonotype was recorded a few times. V usage is TRBV6-1 and J usage is TRBJ1-1; 7 bases fit TRBD1. The V gene's germline CDR1 is MNHNS and CDR2 SASEGT. The junction had 5 bases not matched to a gene; V was cut back by 4 bases and J by 3 bases. There are 14 residues in the CDR3. For the CDR3, the DNA is TGTGCCAGCAGTGCTGGAACAGGGGACACTGAAGCTTTCTTT. Translation: CASSAGTGDTEAFF.

Many counts were recorded for this clonotype. The gene calls are TRBV2 and TRBJ1-5; tentatively, D is TRBD1 (5 bases). V lost 6 bases, J lost 3 bases, and 12 bases lay in between. The CDR3 sequence is 14 residues long. Germline lookup yields CDR1 SNHLY and CDR2 FYNNEI. In nucleotides, the CDR3 is TGTGCCAGCAGCCCGGGGGGAGACAATCAGCCCCAGCATTTT. Protein sequence: CASSPGGDNQPQHF. The entire variable domain, with the rest obtained from reference TRBV2 and TRBJ1-5, is as follows: EPEVTQTPSHQVTQMGQEVILRCVPISNHLYFYWYRQILGQKVEFLVSFYNNEISEKSEIFDDQFSVERPDGSNFTLKIRSTKLEDSAMYFCASSPGGDNQPQHFGDGTRLSIL.